A selection of T cell receptor beta chains follows, all from one sample in a study of OX40 agonist ivuxolimab in advanced cancers. Using immunoSEQ multiplex PCR, the repertoire was profiled, and TCRdb retains in-frame clones only, with some absent. The table shows approximately 44,000 clones, with approximately 80% occurring only once. Sequencing was performed on CD4+ or CD8+ T cells sorted from blood, taken in a trial of the OX40 agonist ivuxolimab. The receptors here all came from an adult with an advanced solid tumor such as melanoma, head and neck, liver or kidney cancer. The CDR3 runs from the conserved cysteine through the conserved F or W. A D gene is named only where the DNA matches it firmly. Not every row has a clone size; where given, it reads once, few, many or a size class.

V gene	clone size	D gene	J gene	CDR3 DNA	CDR3 protein
TRBV7-6	-	-	TRBJ1-1	TGTGCCAGCAGCGGCGACCCTTCGAGGGCTTTCTTT	CASSGDPSRAFF
TRBV7-9	-	-	TRBJ1-1	TGTGCCAGTCTTGCGGGGCAGATGAACACTGAAGCTTTCTTT	CASLAGQMNTEAFF
TRBV4-3	-	-	TRBJ2-4	TGCGCCAGCAGCCAAGAAAGGGGAAGCATTCAGTACTTC	CASSQERGSIQYF
TRBV27	-	-	TRBJ2-6	TGTGCCAGCAGTTGGGACGTGGACTTCTCTGGGGCCAACGTCCTGACTTTC	CASSWDVDFSGANVLTF
TRBV6-5	once	-	TRBJ1-2	TGTGCCGTGGGCGAGCCCGACCGGCCGCACTATGGCTACACCTTC	CAVGEPDRPHYGYTF
TRBV5-1	-	-	TRBJ2-2	TGCGCCAGCAGCTTGGGACGGGGCTCGAACACCGGGGAGCTGTTTTTT	CASSLGRGSNTGELFF
TRBV6-5	-	-	TRBJ1-2	TGTGCCAGCAGTTTGGCGGGTAACTATGGCTACACCTTC	CASSLAGNYGYTF
TRBV7-9	-	TRBD1	TRBJ1-5	TGTGCCAGCAGCACCGGGACAGGGAATAAGGGACAGCCCCAGCATTTT	CASSTGTGNKGQPQHF
TRBV29-1	-	TRBD2	TRBJ2-3	TGCAGCGGGGGACCCGGGACTAGCGGGAGTCGGGTCACAGATACGCAGTATTTT	CSGGPGTSGSRVTDTQYF
TRBV7-3	-	-	TRBJ1-1	TGTGCCAGCAGCTTAGATGGTTGGACTGAAGCTTTCTTT	CASSLDGWTEAFF
TRBV11-2	-	-	TRBJ1-2	TGTGCCAGCAGCTTACTACAGGATTGGAACTATGGCTACACCTTC	CASSLLQDWNYGYTF
TRBV7-3	-	-	TRBJ2-7	TGTGCCAGCAGCTTAGGGGCGGGACCGTACGAGCAGTACTTC	CASSLGAGPYEQYF
TRBV6-6	-	-	TRBJ1-2	TGTGCCAGCAGTTACGGGCAGTCCGGAGCGTGGGGCTACACCTTC	CASSYGQSGAWGYTF
TRBV19	-	-	TRBJ2-5	TGTGCCAGTAGCCAGGGGATGGGGGAGACCCAGTACTTC	CASSQGMGETQYF
TRBV7-6	-	-	TRBJ2-5	TGTGCCAGCAGCCCACGGGGGCAGGGGCTAAAGGAGACCCAGTACTTC	CASSPRGQGLKETQYF
TRBV15	-	-	TRBJ2-5	TGTGCCACCAGCAGAGTAGGGACACCGCAAGAGACCCAGTACTTC	CATSRVGTPQETQYF
TRBV6-5	-	TRBD1	TRBJ1-6	TGTGCCAGCAGTTCCGGACAGGTTAATTCACCCCTCCACTTT	CASSSGQVNSPLHF
TRBV5-1	-	-	TRBJ2-1	TGCGCCAGCAGCCAGGGACTTCAATACAATGAGCAGTTCTTC	CASSQGLQYNEQFF
TRBV5-4	-	-	TRBJ2-6	TGTGCCAGCAGCTACTCAACTAGCTCTGGGGCCAACGTCCTGACTTTC	CASSYSTSSGANVLTF
TRBV29-1	-	-	TRBJ2-1	TGCAGCGTTGCAGGGGCAGGGCTCCATGAGCAGTTCTTC	CSVAGAGLHEQFF
TRBV6-5	-	-	TRBJ2-5	TGTGCCAGCGCGAGGGGAGGAGGGGAGACCCAGTACTTC	CASARGGGETQYF
TRBV7-2	few	-	TRBJ2-5	TGTGCCAGCAGCTCCCAGACAGCAGGGGCCCAGTACTTC	CASSSQTAGAQYF
TRBV5-1	few	-	TRBJ2-1	TGCGCCAGCAGCTTAGTTCTAAACTACAATGAGCAGTTCTTC	CASSLVLNYNEQFF
TRBV27	once	TRBD1	TRBJ1-5	TGTGCCAGCAGTTCTTGGGCAGGGGGGAATCAGCCCCAGCATTTT	CASSSWAGGNQPQHF
TRBV18	-	-	TRBJ1-1	TGTGCCAGCTCATCGATGAACACTGAAGCTTTCTTT	CASSSMNTEAFF
TRBV10-1	-	TRBD1	TRBJ2-7	TGCGCCAGCATCCGAAGGGGGCACGAGCAGTACTTC	CASIRRGHEQYF
TRBV9	-	TRBD1	TRBJ2-2	TGTGCCAGCAGCGTAGAATGGGGCAGGGGGCTAGTTCCTGGGGAGCTGTTTTTT	CASSVEWGRGLVPGELFF
TRBV29-1	-	TRBD1	TRBJ2-2	TGCAGCGTACAGGGGGACACCGGGGAGCTGTTTTTT	CSVQGDTGELFF
TRBV5-1	-	-	TRBJ2-7	TGCGCCAGCAGCAATACGGATCGGTACGAGCAGTACTTC	CASSNTDRYEQYF
TRBV5-4	-	-	TRBJ2-7	TGTGCCACCTCGGACTGGCTGATGCCTTACGAGCAGTACTTC	CATSDWLMPYEQYF